This TCR beta chain was identified during a study of T cell repertoires in cytomegalovirus infection. Study in general: Both CMV infection and a matching HLA type were indicated by public TCR beta signatures.

Looked up from germline, CDR1 is DFQATT and CDR2 is SNEGSKA (reference sequence). The CDR3 is made up of 14 amino acids. V was pared by 6 bases and J by 1 base, with 13 bases between. A single record per CDR3 protein comes from TCRdb applying MiXCR to the reads. Among around 320,000 distinct CDR3 sequences listed, 9.5% were seen once. V usage is TRBV20-1 and J usage is TRBJ2-4; D is possibly TRBD1 (5 bases). The source is a human donor in good health (CMV status not recorded). Some clones in this sample may be carry-over from other donors' samples. Specimen: PBMCs. The CDR3 nucleotides are TGCAGTGCCGCGACAGAAGGGGCCAAAAACATTCAGTACTTC. Translated, it gives CSAATEGAKNIQYF.